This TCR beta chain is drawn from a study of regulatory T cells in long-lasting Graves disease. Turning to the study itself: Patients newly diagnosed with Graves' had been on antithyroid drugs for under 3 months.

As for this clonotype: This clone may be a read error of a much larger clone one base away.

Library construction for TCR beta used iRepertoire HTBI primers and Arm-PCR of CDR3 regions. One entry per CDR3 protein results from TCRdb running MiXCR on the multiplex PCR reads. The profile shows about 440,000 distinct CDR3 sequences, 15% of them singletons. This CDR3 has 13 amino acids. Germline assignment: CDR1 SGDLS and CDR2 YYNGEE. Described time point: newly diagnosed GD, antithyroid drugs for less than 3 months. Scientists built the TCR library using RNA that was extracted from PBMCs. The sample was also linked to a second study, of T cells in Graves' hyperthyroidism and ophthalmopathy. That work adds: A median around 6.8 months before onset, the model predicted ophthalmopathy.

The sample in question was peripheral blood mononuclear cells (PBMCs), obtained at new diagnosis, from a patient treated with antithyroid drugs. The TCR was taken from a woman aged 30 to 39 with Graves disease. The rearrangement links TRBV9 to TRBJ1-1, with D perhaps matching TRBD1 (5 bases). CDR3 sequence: CASSVVGTIETFF. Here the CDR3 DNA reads TGTGCCAGCAGCGTAGTAGGGACGATTGAAACTTTCTTT.